The 12 T cell receptor beta chains listed next were all sequenced from one sample in a study of T cell responses to AZD1222 COVID-19 vaccine. TCRdb's table, derived via immunoSEQ multiplex PCR, lists solely in-frame clones and lacks some. This table holds about 150,000 clones, roughly 94% found once. This material consisted of peripheral blood, taken on day 0 of AZD1222 vaccination. These receptor sequences come from an adult in good health.

The V and J genes are TRBV19 and TRBJ2-5, with D uncertain. This CDR3 has 13 residues. With 5 bases removed from V and 4 bases from J, the gap between germline ends came to 11 bases. Germline V gene lookup returns CDR1 LNHDA and CDR2 SQIVND (reference sequence). The CDR3 nucleotides are TGTGCCAGTAGTCTCCCCAGTGGAGAGACCCAGTACTTC. It specifies CASSLPSGETQYF.

The chain uses TRBV4-2 and TRBJ1-2; 8 bases line up with TRBD1. The CDR3 totals 15 residues. Germline V CDR1 and CDR2: LGHNA, YNFKEQ. V shed 1 base and J 3 bases; nucleotides not matched to a gene: 4. CDR3 nucleotide sequence: TGTGCCAGCAGCCAAGTGGACAGGGCCTACTATGGCTACACCTTC. Protein: CASSQVDRAYYGYTF.

V and J are TRBV19 and TRBJ2-7; D gene unclear. The CDR3 runs to 16 residues. Germline CDR1 LNHDA, CDR2 SQIVND (reference sequence). V was shortened by 0 bases and J by 0 bases, with 12 bases between the two germline ends. The CDR3 region has the DNA TGTGCCAGTAGTATAGATGTCACCTTCAGCTCCTACGAGCAGTACTTC. Protein product: CASSIDVTFSSYEQYF.

This clone was seen once. The chain joins TRBV19 to TRBJ1-1; 10 bases align to TRBD1. The V segment lost 3 bases and the J segment 3 bases; nucleotides outside the gene matches: 10. CDR1 and CDR2 (germline): LNHDA, SQIVND (reference sequence). The CDR3 has 17 residues. CDR3 region: CASSMVIGGTGDTEAFF. CDR3 DNA: TGTGCCAGTAGTATGGTCATCGGGGGGACAGGGGACACTGAAGCTTTCTTT.

This clone was detected once. The chain couples TRBV5-1 to TRBJ1-6; tentatively, D is TRBD1 (6 bases). Germline V gives CDR1 SGHRS, CDR2 YFSETQ. The CDR3 is 16 residues long. V was shortened by 0 bases and J by 6 bases, with 13 bases between the two germline ends. CDR3 sequence: CASSLDRVGVNSPLHF. DNA of the CDR3: TGCGCCAGCAGCTTGGACAGGGTGGGGGTTAATTCACCCCTCCACTTT.

In DNA, the CDR3 is TGTGCCAGCTCACCGATAAAGACAATAACAGGGGTGAATGGCTACACCTTC. It codes for CASSPIKTITGVNGYTF. The rearrangement joins TRBV18 to TRBJ1-2; 7 bases fit TRBD1. Germline V gives CDR1 KGHSH, CDR2 LQKENI. With V trimmed by 3 bases and J by 6 bases, 16 bases remained unmatched. This CDR3 is built from 17 residues.

The chain uses TRBV5-5 and TRBJ1-2, with 9 bases aligning to TRBD1. Germline CDR1 and CDR2: SGHKS and YYEKEE (reference sequence). CDR3 size: 15 residues. Germline trimming cut 6 bases from V and 5 bases from J; bases unmatched to any gene: 11. The chain's CDR3 is CASIPSYRGPYGYTF. CDR3 bases: TGTGCCAGCATCCCCTCCTACAGGGGGCCTTATGGCTACACCTTC.

The gene calls are TRBV5-1 and TRBJ1-4, with D perhaps matching TRBD1 (5 bases). This CDR3 is built from 15 residues. Germline V gene sequence: CDR1 SGHRS, CDR2 YFSETQ. V gave up 4 bases and J gave up 8 bases, with 18 bases separating them. This chain's CDR3 is CASSGSGRDEEKLFF. CDR3 sequence (DNA): TGCGCCAGCAGCGGGTCAGGGAGAGATGAGGAAAAACTGTTTTTT.

This chain uses TRBV19 with TRBJ1-2, with D uncertain. This CDR3 is 13 amino acids long. The ends were cut back, 8 bases at V and 3 bases at J, with 13 bases in the middle. CDR1 and CDR2 from the germline V gene are LNHDA and SQIVND (reference sequence). CDR3 DNA: TGTGCCAGTCGATCTGTGGACCACTATGGCTACACCTTC. Translation: CASRSVDHYGYTF. The whole variable domain, filled in from reference TRBV19 and TRBJ1-2, reads DGGITQSPKYLFRKEGQNVTLSCEQNLNHDAMYWYRQDPGQGLRLIYYSQIVNDFQKGDIAEGYSVSREKKESFPLTVTSAQKNPTAFYLCASRSVDHYGYTFGSGTRLTVV.

The CDR3 reads CASSQEASGFTDTQYF. The CDR3 bases are TGTGCCAGCAGCCAAGAGGCTAGCGGGTTCACAGATACGCAGTATTTT. The V call is TRBV3-1 (or the pseudogene TRBV3-2), the J call TRBJ2-3; TRBD2 aligns across 8 bases. Trimming cost V 0 bases and J 2 bases; bases outside gene matches: 4. CDR1 is LGHDT and CDR2 is YNNKEL in the germline V gene (reference sequence). The CDR3 consists of 16 residues.

V is TRBV7-3 and J is TRBJ2-7, with 11 bases lining up with TRBD1. Germline V gives CDR1 SGHTA, CDR2 FQGTGA. CDR3 length: 15 amino acids. The V gene end was trimmed by 4 bases and the J gene end by 1 base; junction bases not matched to a gene: 3. The CDR3: CASSSWDRGSYEQYF. The CDR3 DNA is TGTGCCAGCAGCTCCTGGGACAGGGGGTCCTACGAGCAGTACTTC.

The chain uses TRBV7-9 and TRBJ2-3, with 9 bases aligning to TRBD1. Trimming removed 5 bases from V and 1 base from J; junction bases left unmatched: 10. Germline loops: CDR1 SEHNR, CDR2 FQNEAQ (reference sequence). The CDR3 extends over 17 amino acids. The DNA for the CDR3 is TGTGCCAGCAGCGCCCGACAGGGGGGAGGGGGCACAGATACGCAGTATTTT. Amino acids: CASSARQGGGGTDTQYF.